These T cell receptor beta chains were read from a single sample in a study of cytotoxic CD8 clonotypes in ibrutinib-treated CLL. The repertoire was sequenced with immunoSEQ multiplex PCR; TCRdb's copy has only in-frame clones and lacks some. The repertoire holds some 350,000 clones, with 67% as singletons. Sequences were derived from PBMCs, sampled after 36 months of ibrutinib treatment. The receptors were gathered from a human donor with chronic lymphocytic leukemia. Both conserved end residues are part of each CDR3. A D gene is named only where the DNA matches it firmly. A clone size is listed for some rows: how often the clone was seen (once, few, many), or a class if it is expanded.

d_gene	v_gene	j_gene	abundance	CDR3aa	CDR3nt
TRBD1	TRBV13	TRBJ1-2	NA	CASSLTDRLLGYTF	TGTGCCAGCAGCTTAACGGACAGGCTACTCGGCTACACCTTC
NA	TRBV15	TRBJ1-2	NA	CATSRDRYDKYGYTF	TGTGCCACCAGCAGAGATCGTTACGACAAATATGGCTACACCTTC
TRBD1	TRBV18	TRBJ2-1	few	CASSRTGTAYNEQFF	TGTGCCAGCTCACGAACCGGGACAGCCTACAATGAGCAGTTCTTC
NA	TRBV7-9	TRBJ2-7	once	CASSLANRAPVYEQYF	TGTGCCAGCAGCTTAGCCAACAGGGCTCCGGTATACGAGCAGTACTTC
TRBD2	TRBV11-2	TRBJ2-5	NA	CASSFRAGGPRETQYF	TGTGCCAGCAGCTTCCGAGCGGGGGGGCCGAGGGAGACCCAGTACTTC
NA	TRBV13	TRBJ1-4	NA	CASSVREAGWEKLFF	TGTGCCAGCAGCGTTAGGGAAGCAGGTTGGGAAAAACTGTTTTTT
NA	TRBV27	TRBJ2-2	NA	CASSYNRGGTGELFF	TGTGCCAGCAGTTACAACAGGGGAGGCACCGGGGAGCTGTTTTTT
NA	TRBV7-8	TRBJ2-1	once	CASSLAHNEQFF	TGTGCCAGCAGCTTAGCCCACAATGAGCAGTTCTTC
TRBD2	TRBV9	TRBJ2-1	NA	CASSHSGGHNEQFF	TGTGCCAGCAGCCATAGCGGGGGACACAATGAGCAGTTCTTC
NA	TRBV2	TRBJ1-6	NA	CASSEIEGSPTLLHF	TGTGCCAGCAGTGAAATAGAGGGCAGCCCAACCCTCCTCCACTTT
TRBD2	TRBV9	TRBJ2-1	NA	CASSTPRLGGRAVNEQFF	TGTGCCAGCAGCACTCCCCGTCTGGGCGGGAGGGCCGTCAATGAGCAGTTCTTC
NA	TRBV7-8	TRBJ2-5	NA	CVASLDYPEETQYF	TGTGTCGCGTCGTTAGATTACCCCGAAGAGACCCAGTACTTC